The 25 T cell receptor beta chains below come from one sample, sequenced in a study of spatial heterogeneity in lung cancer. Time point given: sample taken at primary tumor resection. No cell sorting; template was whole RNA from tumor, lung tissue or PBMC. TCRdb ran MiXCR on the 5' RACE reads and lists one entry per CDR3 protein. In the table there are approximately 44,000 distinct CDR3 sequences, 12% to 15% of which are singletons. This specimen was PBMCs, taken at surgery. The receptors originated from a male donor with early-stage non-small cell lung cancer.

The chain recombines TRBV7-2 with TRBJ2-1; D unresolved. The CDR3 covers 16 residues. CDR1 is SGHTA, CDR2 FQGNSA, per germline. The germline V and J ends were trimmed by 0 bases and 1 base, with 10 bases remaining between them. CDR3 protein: CASSLAAGGSYNEQFF. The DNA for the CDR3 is TGTGCCAGCAGCTTAGCGGCAGGCGGATCCTACAATGAGCAGTTCTTC. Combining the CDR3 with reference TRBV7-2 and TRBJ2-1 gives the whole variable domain GAGVSQSPSNKVTEKGKDVELRCDPISGHTALYWYRQSLGQGLEFLIYFQGNSAPDKSGLPSDRFSAERTGGSVSTLTIQRTQQEDSAVYLCASSLAAGGSYNEQFFGPGTRLTVL.

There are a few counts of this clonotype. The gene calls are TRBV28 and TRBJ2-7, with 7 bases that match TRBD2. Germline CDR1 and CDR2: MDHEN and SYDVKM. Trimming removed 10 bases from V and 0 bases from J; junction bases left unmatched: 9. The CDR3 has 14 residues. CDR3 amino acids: CATGSGISSYEQYF. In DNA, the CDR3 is TGTGCCACCGGAAGCGGGATAAGCTCCTACGAGCAGTACTTC. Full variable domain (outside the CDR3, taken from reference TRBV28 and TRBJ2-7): DVKVTQSSRYLVKRTGEKVFLECVQDMDHENMFWYRQDPGLGLRLIYFSYDVKMKEKGDIPEGYSVSREKKERFSLILESASTNQTSMYLCATGSGISSYEQYFGPGTRLTVT.

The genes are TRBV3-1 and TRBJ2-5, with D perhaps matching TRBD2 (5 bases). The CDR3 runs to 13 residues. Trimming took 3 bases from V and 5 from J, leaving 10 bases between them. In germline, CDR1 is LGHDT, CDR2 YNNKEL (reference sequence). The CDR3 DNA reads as TGTGCCAGCAGCCACTCAGCGGCGGAGACCCAGTACTTC. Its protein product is CASSHSAAETQYF.

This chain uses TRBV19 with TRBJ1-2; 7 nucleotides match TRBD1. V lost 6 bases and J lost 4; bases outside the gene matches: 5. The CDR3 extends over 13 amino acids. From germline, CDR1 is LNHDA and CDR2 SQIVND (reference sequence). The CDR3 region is CASRHRDSYGYTF. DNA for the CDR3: TGTGCCAGTAGACACCGGGACAGCTATGGCTACACCTTC.

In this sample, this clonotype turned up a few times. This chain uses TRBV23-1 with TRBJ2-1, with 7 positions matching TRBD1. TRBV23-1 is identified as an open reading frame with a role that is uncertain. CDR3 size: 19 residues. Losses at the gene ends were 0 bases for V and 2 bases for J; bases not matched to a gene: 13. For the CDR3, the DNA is TGCGCCAGCAGTCAATCGAGGGGGCAGGGAAAGTTGGCCTACAATGAGCAGTTCTTC. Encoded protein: CASSQSRGQGKLAYNEQFF.

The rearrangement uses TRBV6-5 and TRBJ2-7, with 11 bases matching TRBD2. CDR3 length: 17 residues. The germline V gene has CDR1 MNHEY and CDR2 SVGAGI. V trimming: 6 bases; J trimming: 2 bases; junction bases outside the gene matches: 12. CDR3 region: CASSPLGTSGRAYEQYF. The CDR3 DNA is TGTGCCAGCAGCCCACTAGGTACTAGCGGGAGAGCCTACGAGCAGTACTTC.

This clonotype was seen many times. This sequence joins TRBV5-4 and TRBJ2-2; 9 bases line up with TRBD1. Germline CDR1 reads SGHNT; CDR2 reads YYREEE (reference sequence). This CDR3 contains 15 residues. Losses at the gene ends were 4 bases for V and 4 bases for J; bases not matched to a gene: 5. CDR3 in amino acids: CASSSTGGFTGELFF. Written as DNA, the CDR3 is TGTGCCAGCAGCAGTACAGGGGGCTTCACCGGGGAGCTGTTTTTT.

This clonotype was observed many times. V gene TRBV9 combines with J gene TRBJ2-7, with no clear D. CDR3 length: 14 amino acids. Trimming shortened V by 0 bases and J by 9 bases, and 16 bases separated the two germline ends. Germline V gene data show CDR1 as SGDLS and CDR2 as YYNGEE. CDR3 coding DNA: TGTGCCAGCAGCGTAGCCACAGCCGGAGATGGGCAGTACTTC. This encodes CASSVATAGDGQYF.

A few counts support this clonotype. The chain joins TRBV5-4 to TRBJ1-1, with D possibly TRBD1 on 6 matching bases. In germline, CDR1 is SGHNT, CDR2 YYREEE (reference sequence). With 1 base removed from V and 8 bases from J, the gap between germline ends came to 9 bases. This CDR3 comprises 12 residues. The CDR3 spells CASSLRDKEAFF. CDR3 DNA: TGTGCCAGCAGCTTGAGGGACAAGGAAGCTTTCTTT.

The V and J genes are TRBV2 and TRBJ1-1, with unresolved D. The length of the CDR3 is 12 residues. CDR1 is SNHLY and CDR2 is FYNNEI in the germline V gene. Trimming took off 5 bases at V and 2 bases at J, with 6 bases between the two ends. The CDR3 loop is CASSPYNTEAFF. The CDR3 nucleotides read TGTGCCAGCAGTCCATATAACACTGAAGCTTTCTTT.

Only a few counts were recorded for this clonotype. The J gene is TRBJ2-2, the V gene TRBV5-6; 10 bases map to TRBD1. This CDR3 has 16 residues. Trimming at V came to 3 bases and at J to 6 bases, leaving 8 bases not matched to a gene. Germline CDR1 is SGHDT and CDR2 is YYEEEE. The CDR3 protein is CASSSGTGAIAGELFF. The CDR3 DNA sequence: TGTGCCAGCAGCTCAGGGACAGGGGCTATCGCCGGGGAGCTGTTTTTT.

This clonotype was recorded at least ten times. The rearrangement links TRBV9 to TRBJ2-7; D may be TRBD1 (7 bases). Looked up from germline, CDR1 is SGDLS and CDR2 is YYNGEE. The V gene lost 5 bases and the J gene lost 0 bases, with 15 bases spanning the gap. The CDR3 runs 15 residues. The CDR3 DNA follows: TGTGCCAGCAGTGCGGGACAGACGAGCTCCTACGAGCAGTACTTC. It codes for CASSAGQTSSYEQYF.

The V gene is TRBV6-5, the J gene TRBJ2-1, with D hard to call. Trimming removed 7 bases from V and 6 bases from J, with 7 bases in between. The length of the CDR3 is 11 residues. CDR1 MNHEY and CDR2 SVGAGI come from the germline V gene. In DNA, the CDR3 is TGTGCCAGCACTTTACTCAATGAGCAGTTCTTC. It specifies CASTLLNEQFF.

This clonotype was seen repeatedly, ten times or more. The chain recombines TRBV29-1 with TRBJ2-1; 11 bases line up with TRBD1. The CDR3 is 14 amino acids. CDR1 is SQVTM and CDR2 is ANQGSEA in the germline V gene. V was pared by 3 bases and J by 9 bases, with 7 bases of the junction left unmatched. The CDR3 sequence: CSVDPGTGGVEQFF. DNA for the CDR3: TGCAGCGTTGACCCCGGGACAGGGGGGGTTGAGCAGTTCTTC.

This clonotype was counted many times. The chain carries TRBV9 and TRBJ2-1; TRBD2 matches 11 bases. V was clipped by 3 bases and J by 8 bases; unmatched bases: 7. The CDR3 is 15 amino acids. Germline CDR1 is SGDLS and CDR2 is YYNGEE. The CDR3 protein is CASSDRLAGKDEQFF. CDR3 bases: TGTGCCAGCAGCGATCGACTAGCGGGGAAGGATGAGCAGTTCTTC.

This CDR3 reads CATSDSPGTTYNEQFF. The CDR3 DNA follows: TGTGCCACCAGTGATTCCCCAGGAACCACCTACAATGAGCAGTTCTTC. The V call is TRBV24-1, the J call TRBJ2-1; no clear D gene. Germline V lookup: CDR1 KGHDR, CDR2 SFDVKD. V was pared by 2 bases and J by 2 bases, with 12 bases between. CDR3 length: 16 residues.

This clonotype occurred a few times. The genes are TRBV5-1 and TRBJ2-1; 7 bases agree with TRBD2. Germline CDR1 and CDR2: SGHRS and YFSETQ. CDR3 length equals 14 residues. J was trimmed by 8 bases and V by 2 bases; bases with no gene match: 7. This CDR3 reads CASSLAGFGDEQFF. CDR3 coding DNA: TGCGCCAGCAGCTTAGCGGGGTTTGGCGATGAGCAGTTCTTC.

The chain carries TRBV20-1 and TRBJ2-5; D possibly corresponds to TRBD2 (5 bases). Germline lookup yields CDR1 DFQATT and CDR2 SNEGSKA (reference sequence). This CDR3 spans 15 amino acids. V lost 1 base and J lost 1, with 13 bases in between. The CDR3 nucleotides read TGCAGTGCTAGAGCTCCCCGAGGGCTCCAAGAGACCCAGTACTTC. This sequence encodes CSARAPRGLQETQYF.

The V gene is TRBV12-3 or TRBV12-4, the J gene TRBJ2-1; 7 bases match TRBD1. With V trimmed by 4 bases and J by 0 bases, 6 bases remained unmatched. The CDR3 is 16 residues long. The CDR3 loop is CASSWTTGSSYNEQFF. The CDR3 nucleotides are TGTGCCAGCAGTTGGACGACAGGGAGCTCCTACAATGAGCAGTTCTTC.

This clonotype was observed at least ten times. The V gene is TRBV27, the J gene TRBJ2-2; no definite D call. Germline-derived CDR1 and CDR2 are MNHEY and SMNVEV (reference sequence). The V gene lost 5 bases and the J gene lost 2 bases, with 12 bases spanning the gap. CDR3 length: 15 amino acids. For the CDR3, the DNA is TGTGCCAGCAGTCCTGGACGGCTAAACACCGGGGAGCTGTTTTTT. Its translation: CASSPGRLNTGELFF.

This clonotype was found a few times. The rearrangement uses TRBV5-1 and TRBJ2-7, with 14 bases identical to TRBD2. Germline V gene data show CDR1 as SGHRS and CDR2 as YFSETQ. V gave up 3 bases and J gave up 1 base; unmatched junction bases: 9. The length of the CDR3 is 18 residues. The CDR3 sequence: CASSSGLAGVHWSYEQYF. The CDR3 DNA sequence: TGCGCCAGCAGCTCGGGACTAGCGGGAGTTCATTGGTCCTACGAGCAGTACTTC.

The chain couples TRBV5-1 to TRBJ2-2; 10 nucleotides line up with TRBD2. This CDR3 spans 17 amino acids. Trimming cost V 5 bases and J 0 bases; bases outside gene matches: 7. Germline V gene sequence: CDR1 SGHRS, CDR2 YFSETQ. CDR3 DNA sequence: TGCGCCAGCAGAGTTACAACTAGCGGGACGAACACCGGGGAGCTGTTTTTT. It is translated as CASRVTTSGTNTGELFF.

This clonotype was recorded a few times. CDR3 bases: TGTGCCAGCAGTTACGAGACAGGGGGGCCAAGGTCCTACGAGCAGTACTTC. It translates to CASSYETGGPRSYEQYF. The genes are TRBV6-2 or TRBV6-3 and TRBJ2-7, with TRBD1 matching 9 bases. The CDR3 runs 17 residues. The junction had 9 bases not matched to a gene; V was cut back by 2 bases and J by 1 base. Germline CDR1 is MNHEY and CDR2 is SVGEGT.

CDR3 DNA sequence: TGCAGTGCAGGGGACACCGGCCACACTGAAGCTTTCTTT. As protein: CSAGDTGHTEAFF. The chain recombines TRBV20-1 with TRBJ1-1; tentative D call: TRBD1 (6 bases). The length of the CDR3 is 13 residues. Germline V gene lookup returns CDR1 DFQATT and CDR2 SNEGSKA (reference sequence). V was cut by 6 bases and J by 3 bases, with 14 bases left in between.

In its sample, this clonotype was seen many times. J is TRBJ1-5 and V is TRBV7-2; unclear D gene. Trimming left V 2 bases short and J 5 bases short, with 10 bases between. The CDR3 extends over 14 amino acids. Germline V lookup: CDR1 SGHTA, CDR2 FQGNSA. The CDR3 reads CASSLTADHQPQHF. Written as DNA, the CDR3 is TGTGCCAGCAGCTTAACGGCAGATCATCAGCCCCAGCATTTT.